This T cell receptor beta chain was observed in a study of blood T cells in healthy people across ages. Findings and limits, study-wide: Aged donors had fewer naive CD4+ cells and lower diversity than long-lived donors.

The table lists this clonotype with a few counts. Its antigen is unknown. A sample-barcoded 5' primer and a J-beta primer mix were used in a second PCR of roughly 7 to 11 cycles. TCRdb redid the calling of the 5' RACE reads with MiXCR, one entry per CDR3 protein. The sample lists under 2 million distinct CDR3 sequences; roughly 32% were seen once. The CDR3 is 15 residues long. Germline V gene sequence: CDR1 MNHNY, CDR2 SVGAGI (reference sequence). V lost 6 bases, J lost 0 bases, and 12 bases lay in between. This sequence originates from a woman in her thirties in good health. The V and J genes are TRBV6-6 and TRBJ1-5; D unclear. Sequenced material: blood. CDR3 protein: CASRLQRDSNQPQHF. For the CDR3, the DNA is TGTGCCAGCAGGTTACAGAGAGATAGCAATCAGCCCCAGCATTTT.